This entry lists 24 T cell receptor beta chains sequenced from one sample in a study of blood T cell repertoires in COVID-19. Some clones are missing from TCRdb's copy, which holds only in-frame ones; the method was immunoSEQ multiplex PCR. The data show roughly 230,000 clones, approximately 84% seen once. Specimen: peripheral blood. Receptor source: a woman aged 80 or older with acute or convalescent COVID-19.

The V gene is TRBV19, the J gene TRBJ2-3; 8 bases are shared with TRBD1. The CDR3 runs to 13 residues. Losses at the gene ends were 5 bases for V and 4 bases for J; bases not matched to a gene: 2. The germline V gene has CDR1 LNHDA and CDR2 SQIVND (reference sequence). The CDR3 DNA reads TGTGCCAGTAGTCAGACAGGGGCAGATACGCAGTATTTT. Protein: CASSQTGADTQYF. The complete variable domain, with remaining parts taken from reference TRBV19 and TRBJ2-3, reads DGGITQSPKYLFRKEGQNVTLSCEQNLNHDAMYWYRQDPGQGLRLIYYSQIVNDFQKGDIAEGYSVSREKKESFPLTVTSAQKNPTAFYLCASSQTGADTQYFGPGTRLTVL.

This clone appeared once. The J gene is TRBJ1-2, the V gene TRBV7-2; D is unresolved. V shed 3 bases and J shed 8 bases, with 19 bases lying between them. The CDR3 loop spans 15 amino acids. The germline V gene has CDR1 SGHTA and CDR2 FQGNSA. CDR3 residues: CASSLDFRYSGGYTF. CDR3 DNA: TGTGCCAGCAGCTTGGACTTTAGGTACTCCGGCGGCTACACCTTC.

This clone was seen a few times. The chain has TRBV4-1 and TRBJ1-1; 8 bases are a match to TRBD1. Germline CDR1 MGHRA, CDR2 YSYEKL. CDR3 size: 17 residues. Trimming cost V 4 bases and J 3 bases; bases outside gene matches: 13. DNA for the CDR3: TGCGCCAGCAGCCGGATGTCAGGGGGCCGAGGGTACACTGAAGCTTTCTTT. Residues: CASSRMSGGRGYTEAFF.

V usage is TRBV19 and J usage is TRBJ1-5; 9 nucleotides match TRBD1. CDR1 is LNHDA and CDR2 is SQIVND in the germline V gene (reference sequence). This CDR3 region has 19 residues. V was pared by 10 bases and J by 1 base, with 20 bases of the junction left unmatched. CDR3 protein: CATRSAGTGKVLSNQPQHF. CDR3 DNA sequence: TGTGCCACTAGATCCGCCGGGACAGGGAAGGTCTTGAGCAATCAGCCCCAGCATTTT.

V and J are TRBV5-3 and TRBJ1-3; D gene ambiguous. TRBV5-3 is filed as an ORF, its function uncertain. Trimming pared 4 bases from V and 4 bases from J, leaving 12 bases between. CDR3 size: 14 residues. As DNA, the CDR3 is TGTGCCAGAAGCCATGGGCGATCCGGAAACACCATATATTTT. The encoded protein is CARSHGRSGNTIYF.

V usage is TRBV5-4 and J usage is TRBJ2-3, with 8 bases identical to TRBD2. Germline CDR1 is SGHNT and CDR2 is YYREEE (reference sequence). The V segment lost 0 bases and the J segment 6 bases; nucleotides outside the gene matches: 3. This CDR3 is built from 14 residues. Written as DNA, the CDR3 is TGTGCCAGCAGCTTGGTGAGCGGGAGCGATACGCAGTATTTT. It specifies CASSLVSGSDTQYF.

The V and J genes are TRBV30 and TRBJ1-5; 7 bases are shared with TRBD1. This CDR3 has 14 amino acids. With V trimmed by 6 bases and J by 6 bases, 11 bases remained unmatched. Germline V gene data show CDR1 as GTSNPN and CDR2 as SVGIG (reference sequence). The CDR3 nucleotides are TGTGCCTGTAAGCGACAGGGCGAGGGTCAGCCCCAGCATTTT. Encoded protein: CACKRQGEGQPQHF.

This clone appeared a single time. The V gene is TRBV6-5, the J gene TRBJ2-3; tentatively, D is TRBD1 (6 bases). The V gene lost 0 bases and the J gene lost 0 bases, with 10 bases spanning the gap. The CDR3 is 16 amino acids. Germline CDR1 and CDR2: MNHEY and SVGAGI. The CDR3 spells CASSYSGDTSTDTQYF. CDR3 bases: TGTGCCAGCAGTTACTCAGGGGACACCAGCACAGATACGCAGTATTTT.

Concerning this clone: The sample carries other DNA sequences with the same CDR3. The chain joins TRBV5-1 to TRBJ2-2; TRBD1 matches 7 bases. The V and J ends lost 0 bases and 5 bases, in that order; junction bases with no gene match: 4. The length of the CDR3 is 15 residues. Germline V lookup: CDR1 SGHRS, CDR2 YFSETQ. Here the CDR3 DNA reads TGCGCCAGCAGCTTGGGACAGGGTATAACCGGGGAGCTGTTTTTT. It translates to CASSLGQGITGELFF.

The chain links TRBV5-8 to TRBJ2-1; 8 bases match TRBD1. V shed 1 base, J shed 1 base, and the junction held 4 bases outside the gene matches. The CDR3 extends over 16 amino acids. Germline values: CDR1 SGHTS, CDR2 YDEGEE. This chain's CDR3 is CASSLPGTGSYNEQFF. In DNA form, the CDR3 reads TGTGCCAGCAGCTTGCCCGGGACAGGTTCCTACAATGAGCAGTTCTTC.

This rearrangement joins TRBV6-1 to TRBJ2-3; a weak D match, TRBD1 (7 bases). This CDR3 is built from 15 residues. CDR1 and CDR2 from the germline V gene are MNHNS and SASEGT. V shed 3 bases and J shed 2 bases, with 12 bases lying between them. CDR3 sequence (DNA): TGTGCCAGCAGTGATAGGGGGCGGGACACAGATACGCAGTATTTT. This gives the protein CASSDRGRDTDTQYF.

The chain employs TRBV28 and TRBJ1-6; 9 nucleotides line up with TRBD1. Germline V gene data show CDR1 as MDHEN and CDR2 as SYDVKM. V dropped 2 bases and J dropped 8; count of bases not matched to a gene: 13. This CDR3 has 18 amino acids. In DNA form, the CDR3 reads TGTGCCAGCAGTTTAGCTCGGACAGGGGTGTCTGGCTATTCACCCCTCCACTTT. This gives the protein CASSLARTGVSGYSPLHF.

This clone was seen just once. The V call is TRBV27, the J call TRBJ1-2; D call uncertain. Germline V lookup: CDR1 MNHEY, CDR2 SMNVEV (reference sequence). The CDR3 is made up of 12 amino acids. V shed 6 bases and J shed 4 bases, with 9 bases lying between them. CDR3 in DNA: TGTGCCAGCAGCCGCGTTGGCTATGGCTACACCTTC. It yields the protein CASSRVGYGYTF.

The chain recombines TRBV12-3 or TRBV12-4 with TRBJ1-2; weak D call: TRBD1 (5 bases). CDR3 length: 12 amino acids. Deletions cut 3 bases from V and 7 bases from J, with 9 bases between. In DNA form, the CDR3 reads TGTGCCAGCAGTTTTAGGGGTGGTGGCTACACCTTC. Amino acid sequence: CASSFRGGGYTF.

The V gene is TRBV2, the J gene TRBJ2-1; 8 positions match TRBD2. Germline V gene sequence: CDR1 SNHLY, CDR2 FYNNEI. The CDR3 spans 14 residues. After removal of 7 bases from V and 2 bases from J, the junction contained 4 bases not matched to a gene. The CDR3 region is CASTLAGPYNEQFF. Here the CDR3 DNA reads TGTGCCAGCACCCTAGCGGGCCCCTACAATGAGCAGTTCTTC.

CDR3 sequence reads: CASRFTSGSDTGELFF. In nucleotides, the CDR3 is TGCGCCAGCAGATTCACTAGCGGGAGTGACACCGGGGAGCTGTTTTTT. The chain carries TRBV5-1 and TRBJ2-2; 11 bases fit TRBD2. The CDR3 length is 16 residues. Germline V gives CDR1 SGHRS, CDR2 YFSETQ. V was clipped by 5 bases and J by 3 bases; unmatched bases: 6.

The rearrangement uses TRBV15 and TRBJ2-7; tentatively, D is TRBD1 (5 bases). The CDR3 covers 13 residues. V shed 1 base and J shed 4 bases, with 8 bases lying between them. The germline V gene encodes CDR1 LNHNV and CDR2 YYDKDF (reference sequence). The CDR3 bases are TGTGCCACCAGCAGAGGGGGCTTTTACGAGCAGTACTTC. It specifies CATSRGGFYEQYF.

The gene calls are TRBV7-2 and TRBJ2-7; possible D gene TRBD2, 6 bases. Trimming cost V 4 bases and J 5 bases, with 15 bases left between them. Germline assignment: CDR1 SGHTA and CDR2 FQGNSA. The CDR3 has 14 amino acids. The CDR3 bases are TGTGCCAGCAGCTCCACCGGGACTGCTCACGAGCAGTACTTC. Its protein product is CASSSTGTAHEQYF.

The rearrangement links TRBV5-5 to TRBJ2-7; 8 bases map to TRBD1. With 0 bases clipped from V and 10 bases from J, the junction kept 3 bases outside the gene matches. The CDR3 is made up of 12 amino acids. Germline V gives CDR1 SGHKS, CDR2 YYEKEE (reference sequence). The CDR3 sequence: CASSLEDREQYF. CDR3 coding DNA: TGTGCCAGCAGCTTGGAGGACAGGGAACAGTACTTC.

The rearrangement uses TRBV6-5 and TRBJ1-6; 8 bases are shared with TRBD1. The germline V gene has CDR1 MNHEY and CDR2 SVGAGI. The CDR3 consists of 14 residues. Trimming cost V 7 bases and J 6 bases; bases outside gene matches: 5. The CDR3 DNA reads TGTGCCAGCAACATCAGGGGGCGTAATTCACCCCTCCACTTT. It is translated as CASNIRGRNSPLHF.

The chain combines TRBV5-5 with TRBJ1-2; TRBD1 agrees at 9 bases. After removal of 4 bases from V and 4 bases from J, the junction contained 8 bases not matched to a gene. Germline V gives CDR1 SGHKS, CDR2 YYEKEE (reference sequence). The CDR3 has 15 amino acids. The CDR3 coding sequence is TGTGCCAGCAGCCTGCTATTGACAGGGGGCTATGGCTACACCTTC. Protein: CASSLLLTGGYGYTF.

V and J are TRBV4-1 and TRBJ2-1; D may be TRBD2 (6 bases). This CDR3 has 16 residues. Per germline, CDR1 MGHRA and CDR2 YSYEKL. V was clipped by 0 bases and J by 4 bases, with 13 bases between them. Here the CDR3 DNA reads TGCGCCAGCAGCCAAGACGTAGCGGTGGGGTACAATGAGCAGTTCTTC. Residues: CASSQDVAVGYNEQFF.

The V gene is TRBV6-5, the J gene TRBJ1-1; D perhaps matches TRBD1 (5 bases). V lost 7 bases and J lost 0, with 12 bases in between. The CDR3 covers 14 residues. CDR1 and CDR2 from the germline V gene are MNHEY and SVGAGI. DNA for the CDR3: TGTGCCAGCATCCTGACAGTTTTGAACACTGAAGCTTTCTTT. Amino acid sequence: CASILTVLNTEAFF.

The V call is TRBV10-3, the J call TRBJ1-5, with D possibly being TRBD1 (6 bases). This CDR3 is built from 16 residues. Germline V gene sequence: CDR1 ENHRY, CDR2 SYGVKD. Deletions cut 0 bases from V and 1 base from J, with 10 bases between. CDR3 region: CAISESSGASNQPQHF. CDR3 bases: TGTGCCATCAGTGAGTCGTCAGGGGCAAGCAATCAGCCCCAGCATTTT.